The 32 T cell receptor beta chains reported below all come from one sample, sequenced in a study of T cells in Graves' hyperthyroidism and ophthalmopathy. Amplification of TCR beta CDR3 regions was performed using RNA transcripts as template. The HTBI primer set served for first-round RT-PCR of the TCR CDR3. TCRdb re-called the multiplex PCR reads with MiXCR, one entry per CDR3 protein. Here the sample spans about 600,000 distinct CDR3 sequences, roughly 16% being singletons. Sequencing was done on a sample of blood. These receptors originate from a woman aged 40 to 49 with Graves' ophthalmopathy.

The sample holds many counts of this clonotype. This sequence joins TRBV7-9 and TRBJ2-3; 9 bases align to TRBD2. The germline CDR1 and CDR2 sequences are SEHNR and FQNEAQ (reference sequence). The CDR3 has 15 amino acids. Trimming cost V 3 bases and J 5 bases; bases outside gene matches: 6. CDR3 nucleotide sequence: TGTGCCAGCAGCTTTGGCGGGGGGGCTATAGATACGCAGTATTTT. It encodes CASSFGGGAIDTQYF.

This clonotype appeared a few times. The chain links TRBV11-1 to TRBJ1-6, with 8 nucleotides matching TRBD1. CDR1 SGHAT and CDR2 FQDESV come from the germline V gene (reference sequence). Trimming removed 7 bases from V and 5 bases from J; junction bases left unmatched: 4. The CDR3 spans 14 residues. The CDR3 nucleotides are TGTGCCAGCACGCGGACAGGGAATAATTCACCCCTCCACTTT. Translating gives CASTRTGNNSPLHF.

CDR3 sequence (DNA): TGTGCCAGCAGTGAGGCCCAAGGCAGCTCCTATGGCTACACCTTC. It encodes CASSEAQGSSYGYTF. The rearrangement uses TRBV6-1 and TRBJ1-2; no reliable D call. This CDR3 is 15 amino acids long. CDR1 and CDR2 (germline): MNHNS, SASEGT. Between the trimmed V and J ends, which lost 3 bases and 4 bases, there was a span of 15 bases.

This clonotype has ten or more counts. The chain is built from TRBV6-1 and TRBJ1-5; 7 nucleotides align to TRBD1. The CDR3 consists of 14 residues. The ends lost 2 bases at V and 10 bases at J; junction bases unmatched: 8. CDR1 is MNHNS, CDR2 SASEGT, per germline. The CDR3 DNA reads TGTGCCAGCAGTGAATCGGCAGGGGGGACCCCCCAGCATTTT. Amino acids: CASSESAGGTPQHF.

This clonotype came up a few times. The chain joins TRBV6-1 to TRBJ1-5, with TRBD1 matching over 12 bases. CDR1 and CDR2 (germline): MNHNS, SASEGT. The CDR3 covers 15 residues. Germline trimming cut 6 bases from V and 6 bases from J; bases unmatched to any gene: 6. In DNA form, the CDR3 reads TGTGCCAGCAGCCCCGGGACAGGGGGCCGTCAGCCCCAGCATTTT. Translation gives CASSPGTGGRQPQHF.

The J gene is TRBJ1-3, the V gene TRBV2, with a tentative D call TRBD1 (5 bases). There are 16 residues in the CDR3. The germline gives CDR1 SNHLY, CDR2 FYNNEI. Trimming removed 6 bases from V and 0 bases from J, with 15 bases in between. The CDR3 protein is CASSIPGRNSGNTIYF. The CDR3 nucleotides are TGTGCCAGCAGCATCCCGGGACGTAACTCTGGAAACACCATATATTTT. Supplemented by reference TRBV2 and TRBJ1-3, the full variable domain reads EPEVTQTPSHQVTQMGQEVILRCVPISNHLYFYWYRQILGQKVEFLVSFYNNEISEKSEIFDDQFSVERPDGSNFTLKIRSTKLEDSAMYFCASSIPGRNSGNTIYFGEGSWLTVV.

This chain connects TRBV5-1 to TRBJ1-1; maybe TRBD1 (5 bases). The V gene lost 3 bases and the J gene lost 0 bases, with 15 bases spanning the gap. From germline, CDR1 is SGHRS and CDR2 YFSETQ. The CDR3 length is 16 residues. CDR3 sequence reads: CASSYESGGMNTEAFF. DNA for the CDR3: TGCGCCAGCAGCTACGAATCTGGGGGAATGAACACTGAAGCTTTCTTT.

The chain employs TRBV25-1 and TRBJ1-3, with D possibly TRBD1 on 6 matching bases. CDR1 is MGHDK and CDR2 is SYGVNS in the germline V gene. CDR3 length: 15 amino acids. Trimming shortened V by 3 bases and J by 4 bases, and 13 bases separated the two germline ends. The CDR3 coding sequence is TGTGCCAGCAGTGATTCCTGGGGGGGCGGAAACACCATATATTTT. Amino acid sequence: CASSDSWGGGNTIYF.

This rearrangement joins TRBV27 to TRBJ2-6, with D uncertain. Germline CDR1 and CDR2: MNHEY and SMNVEV (reference sequence). The V end lost 2 bases, the J end lost 4 bases, and 9 bases lay between the germline ends. The CDR3 covers 15 residues. CDR3 sequence: CASSLSGNGANVLTF. The CDR3 coding sequence is TGTGCCAGCAGTTTAAGTGGGAACGGGGCCAACGTCCTGACTTTC.

This clonotype was observed at least ten times. The chain has TRBV11-2 and TRBJ2-2; D may be TRBD2 (7 bases). Per the germline V gene, CDR1 is SGHAT and CDR2 is FQNNGV. This CDR3 contains 16 residues. V was shortened by 5 bases and J by 5 bases, with 18 bases between the two germline ends. In nucleotides, the CDR3 is TGTGCCAGCAGCGCCCCCTCTGGGAGGGGGACCGGGGAGCTGTTTTTT. It codes for CASSAPSGRGTGELFF. Filled out from reference TRBV11-2 and TRBJ2-2, the complete variable domain reads EAGVAQSPRYKIIEKRQSVAFWCNPISGHATLYWYQQILGQGPKLLIQFQNNGVVDDSQLPKDRFSAERLKGVDSTLKIQPAKLEDSAVYLCASSAPSGRGTGELFFGEGSRLTVL.

This clonotype has ten or more counts. This chain joins TRBV3-1 and TRBJ2-2, with 8 bases matching TRBD2. The CDR3 consists of 16 residues. Germline lookup yields CDR1 LGHDT and CDR2 YNNKEL (reference sequence). V lost 0 bases and J lost 6; bases outside the gene matches: 6. The CDR3 reads CASSQEGLAWSGELFF. CDR3 bases: TGTGCCAGCAGCCAAGAAGGACTAGCTTGGTCCGGGGAGCTGTTTTTT. The full variable domain, its missing parts supplied by reference TRBV3-1 and TRBJ2-2, is DTAVSQTPKYLVTQMGNDKSIKCEQNLGHDTMYWYKQDSKKFLKIMFSYNNKELIINETVPNRFSPKSPDKAHLNLHINSLELGDSAVYFCASSQEGLAWSGELFFGEGSRLTVL.

This clonotype was observed many times. The V gene is TRBV12-3 or TRBV12-4, the J gene TRBJ2-1; 7 positions agree with TRBD1. Trimming removed 6 bases from V and 9 bases from J; junction bases left unmatched: 5. This CDR3 is built from 12 residues. The CDR3 DNA reads TGTGCCAGCAGAGGGGGCCGGGGTGAGCAGTTCTTC. Encoded protein: CASRGGRGEQFF.

In its sample, this clonotype was seen many times. The chain is built from TRBV15 and TRBJ2-2, with D tentatively TRBD1 (6 bases). Germline V lookup: CDR1 LNHNV, CDR2 YYDKDF (reference sequence). The CDR3 extends over 15 amino acids. V was cut by 3 bases and J by 5 bases, with 13 bases left in between. The CDR3 DNA reads as TGTGCCACCAGCAGGGCCGGGACACAAACCGGGGAGCTGTTTTTT. Its protein product is CATSRAGTQTGELFF.

CDR3 in amino acids: CASSIGTGLSYEQYF. CDR3 DNA: TGTGCCAGTAGCATCGGGACAGGGCTTTCCTACGAGCAGTACTTC. The J gene is TRBJ2-7, the V gene TRBV19; 9 bases are a match to TRBD1. CDR3 length: 15 residues. Germline trimming cut 6 bases from V and 1 base from J; bases unmatched to any gene: 7. Germline loops: CDR1 LNHDA, CDR2 SQIVND (reference sequence). Full variable domain (remainder filled in from reference TRBV19 and TRBJ2-7): DGGITQSPKYLFRKEGQNVTLSCEQNLNHDAMYWYRQDPGQGLRLIYYSQIVNDFQKGDIAEGYSVSREKKESFPLTVTSAQKNPTAFYLCASSIGTGLSYEQYFGPGTRLTVT.

Details on this clonotype: A much larger clonotype is one base distant, so this may be a read error. The chain has TRBV29-1 and TRBJ1-3; TRBD1 might be the D (6 bases). The V end was cut by 6 bases, the J end by 1 base, with 13 bases between. The CDR3 has 14 amino acids. The germline V gene has CDR1 SQVTM and CDR2 ANQGSEA. The CDR3 nucleotides are TGCAGCGTCATGAGACAGGAGTCTGGAAACACCATATATTTT. Protein: CSVMRQESGNTIYF. Looking up the rest from reference TRBV29-1 and TRBJ1-3 gives the full variable domain: SAVISQKPSRDICQRGTSLTIQCQVDSQVTMMFWYRQQPGQSLTLIATANQGSEATYESGFVIDKFPISRPNLTFSTLTVSNMSPEDSSIYLCSVMRQESGNTIYFGEGSWLTVV.

This clonotype was observed at least ten times. The rearrangement joins TRBV27 to TRBJ1-6; 8 bases match TRBD1. The CDR3 totals 15 residues. Germline V gene lookup returns CDR1 MNHEY and CDR2 SMNVEV (reference sequence). The V and J ends lost 5 bases and 5 bases, in that order; junction bases with no gene match: 5. CDR3 sequence (DNA): TGTGCCAGCAGTCCCAGGGGGCGCAATAATTCACCCCTCCACTTT. Its protein is CASSPRGRNNSPLHF.

This clonotype was seen a few times. The V gene is TRBV7-3, the J gene TRBJ1-4; possible D gene TRBD1, 5 bases. V shed 2 bases and J shed 8 bases, with 18 bases lying between them. CDR1 is SGHTA, CDR2 FQGTGA, per germline. The CDR3 loop spans 16 amino acids. CDR3: CASSLQGAGAGEKLFF. CDR3 coding DNA: TGTGCCAGCAGCTTACAGGGCGCGGGAGCGGGAGAAAAACTGTTTTTT.

This clonotype was counted many times. J is TRBJ2-3 and V is TRBV2; unclear D gene. Trimming took off 3 bases at V and 4 bases at J, with 5 bases between the two ends. This CDR3 has 12 amino acids. Germline CDR1 SNHLY, CDR2 FYNNEI. This CDR3 is CASSDLADTQYF. CDR3 sequence (DNA): TGTGCCAGCAGTGATCTCGCAGATACGCAGTATTTT.

This clonotype was detected many times. The rearrangement joins TRBV28 to TRBJ1-1; D is possibly TRBD1 (6 bases). There are 14 residues in the CDR3. V lost 7 bases and J lost 0, with 12 bases in between. Germline lookup yields CDR1 MDHEN and CDR2 SYDVKM. The CDR3 is CASIQGGMNTEAFF. CDR3 nucleotides: TGTGCCAGCATACAGGGTGGCATGAACACTGAAGCTTTCTTT.

This clonotype was counted only a few times. The V call is TRBV29-1, the J call TRBJ2-7, with D tentatively TRBD1 or TRBD2 (5 bases each). V shed 4 bases and J shed 4 bases, with 14 bases lying between them. Germline CDR1 is SQVTM and CDR2 is ANQGSEA. The CDR3 sequence is 13 residues long. The CDR3 DNA reads as TGCAGCGTTGTAGGGGAGACATTTTACGAGCAGTACTTC. Its translation: CSVVGETFYEQYF.

This clonotype was detected many times. The gene calls are TRBV6-1 and TRBJ2-7, with 15 bases matching TRBD2. The germline V gene encodes CDR1 MNHNS and CDR2 SASEGT. Trimming removed 6 bases from V and 6 bases from J; junction bases left unmatched: 18. The CDR3 spans 19 residues. The CDR3 nucleotides are TGTGCCAGCAGCCAAAGTGGACTAGCGGGGGGGGTTGGGAGGAGCGAGCAGTACTTC. It translates to CASSQSGLAGGVGRSEQYF.

This clonotype has at least ten counts. The CDR3 reads CASSPGGGIETQYF. Here the CDR3 DNA reads TGTGCCAGCAGTCCCGGCGGGGGCATCGAGACCCAGTACTTC. This sequence joins TRBV2 and TRBJ2-5; tentative D call: TRBD2 (7 bases). Between the trimmed V and J ends, which lost 5 bases and 5 bases, there was a span of 15 bases. From germline, CDR1 is SNHLY and CDR2 FYNNEI. The CDR3 is 14 amino acids.

There are a few counts of this clonotype. The gene calls are TRBV14 and TRBJ2-1; D unclear. V lost 5 bases and J lost 9, with 17 bases in between. Per the germline V gene, CDR1 is SGHDN and CDR2 is FVKESK. This CDR3 spans 14 amino acids. This chain's CDR3 is CASSYGTPSIEQFF. The CDR3, as DNA: TGTGCCAGCAGCTATGGAACACCCAGTATTGAGCAGTTCTTC.

There are many counts of this clonotype. This chain connects TRBV28 to TRBJ2-5; unclear D gene. V was trimmed by 5 bases and J by 3 bases, leaving 16 bases between them. The germline V gene encodes CDR1 MDHEN and CDR2 SYDVKM. This CDR3 spans 15 amino acids. CDR3 DNA: TGTGCCAGCAGTCGAATCCCCCAAGGAGAAGAGACCCAGTACTTC. Protein product: CASSRIPQGEETQYF.

This clonotype has ten or more counts. The chain has TRBV11-2 and TRBJ1-5, with D hard to call. CDR1 is SGHAT, CDR2 FQNNGV, per germline. V lost 1 base, J lost 3 bases, and 13 bases lay in between. The CDR3 covers 16 residues. The CDR3 is CASSLVGGFSNQPQHF. DNA of the CDR3: TGTGCCAGCAGCTTAGTCGGAGGATTTTCCAATCAGCCCCAGCATTTT.

In this sample, this clonotype turned up many times. CDR3 sequence (DNA): TGCAGTGCTCGACTAGCGGGGGCCCCCGGGGAGCAGTTCTTC. The encoded protein is CSARLAGAPGEQFF. The chain combines TRBV20-1 with TRBJ2-1, with 12 bases fitting TRBD2. Germline V gene sequence: CDR1 DFQATT, CDR2 SNEGSKA (reference sequence). The CDR3 is 14 residues long. The ends lost 5 bases at V and 10 bases at J; junction bases unmatched: 9.

In its sample, this clonotype was seen a few times. The CDR3 DNA sequence: TGTGCCATCACTGCCTCGACGGGAGATACGCAGTATTTT. It specifies CAITASTGDTQYF. The chain combines TRBV10-3 with TRBJ2-3, with unresolved D. Germline values: CDR1 ENHRY, CDR2 SYGVKD. V lost 7 bases and J 5 bases, leaving 13 bases between the germline ends. The CDR3 consists of 13 residues.

Of note for this clonotype: One end of the junction is discordant with germline, which a read error may explain. The CDR3 spells CTSSHKASNGNTIYF. Written as DNA, the CDR3 is TGTACCAGCAGCCATAAAGCCTCTAATGGAAACACCATATATTTT. This chain uses TRBV3-1 with TRBJ1-3; no definite D call. CDR3 size: 15 residues. CDR1 and CDR2 (germline): LGHDT, YNNKEL (reference sequence).

This clonotype was recorded a few times. J is TRBJ2-2 and V is TRBV3-1, with D perhaps assigned TRBD1 or TRBD2 (7 bases each). V was cut by 2 bases and J by 3 bases, with 16 bases left in between. The CDR3 runs to 17 residues. Germline V gene data show CDR1 as LGHDT and CDR2 as YNNKEL (reference sequence). The CDR3 sequence: CASSQLTTGRDTGELFF. In nucleotides, the CDR3 is TGTGCCAGCAGCCAACTCACGACAGGGAGGGACACCGGGGAGCTGTTTTTT.

This clonotype was seen repeatedly, ten times or more. The V and J genes are TRBV2 and TRBJ2-1, with 7 positions matching TRBD1. CDR3 size: 16 residues. V shed 7 bases and J 2 bases; nucleotides not matched to a gene: 11. The germline CDR1 and CDR2 sequences are SNHLY and FYNNEI. The CDR3 loop is CASMENRDSTYNEQFF. The CDR3, as DNA: TGTGCCAGCATGGAAAACCGGGACAGTACCTACAATGAGCAGTTCTTC. The whole variable domain, remainder taken from reference TRBV2 and TRBJ2-1, is EPEVTQTPSHQVTQMGQEVILRCVPISNHLYFYWYRQILGQKVEFLVSFYNNEISEKSEIFDDQFSVERPDGSNFTLKIRSTKLEDSAMYFCASMENRDSTYNEQFFGPGTRLTVL.

This clonotype was seen many times. This chain uses TRBV28 with TRBJ1-3; possible D gene TRBD1, 6 bases. CDR1 and CDR2 from the germline V gene are MDHEN and SYDVKM. The CDR3 contains 15 residues. Trimming stripped 3 bases from V and 3 bases from J, with 12 bases between. The CDR3 coding sequence is TGTGCCAGCAGTTTGGGGGCGGCAGATGGAAACACCATATATTTT. Protein sequence: CASSLGAADGNTIYF.

This clonotype was observed a handful of times. The rearrangement links TRBV18 to TRBJ1-2, with D unclear. CDR1 KGHSH and CDR2 LQKENI come from the germline V gene. Trimming cost V 3 bases and J 3 bases, with 14 bases left between them. The CDR3 sequence is 15 residues long. CDR3 amino acids: CASSPGVVGDYGYTF. In DNA form, the CDR3 reads TGTGCCAGCTCACCCGGTGTCGTGGGCGACTATGGCTACACCTTC.